The 18 T cell receptor beta chains in this list originate from one sample, sequenced in a study of blood T cell repertoires in COVID-19 (dated by TCRdb to 2020 to 2022). Library preparation used the immunoSEQ multiplex PCR assay. TCRdb re-hosts the immuneACCESS table, in-frame sequences only. Its copies lack some clones; in the studies checked, an unresolved V gene accounts for under half of them, and the cause for the rest is not known. Within this sample are around 40,000 clones, with roughly nine tenths of them counted one time only. The ten largest clones represent 6.2% of the sample. Sequences were obtained from peripheral blood. The origin of the receptors is a human donor in a cohort sampled during active COVID-19.

The chain employs TRBV5-1 and TRBJ2-7; maybe TRBD2 (6 bases). Trimming took off 0 bases at V and 0 bases at J, with 7 bases between the two ends. CDR1 is SGHRS, CDR2 YFSETQ, per germline. CDR3 length: 14 amino acids. The CDR3 DNA sequence: TGCGCCAGCAGCTTGGACGGGAGCTCCTACGAGCAGTACTTC. It translates to CASSLDGSSYEQYF.

This rearrangement joins TRBV2 to TRBJ1-5; 8 bases align to TRBD1. The CDR3 contains 13 residues. J lost 8 bases, V lost 6 bases, and 6 bases had no gene match. The germline V gene has CDR1 SNHLY and CDR2 FYNNEI. CDR3 sequence reads: CASRRGTGEPQHF. The CDR3, as DNA: TGTGCCAGCAGGAGGGGGACAGGCGAGCCCCAGCATTTT.

CDR3: CASSTLSGMNYNEQFF. The CDR3 nucleotides read TGTGCCAGCAGTACTCTTAGCGGGATGAACTACAATGAGCAGTTCTTC. The rearrangement joins TRBV6-6 to TRBJ2-1; 8 bases fit TRBD2. V shed 5 bases, J shed 3 bases, and the junction held 9 bases outside the gene matches. This CDR3 contains 16 residues. Germline V lookup: CDR1 MNHNY, CDR2 SVGAGI (reference sequence).

The chain links TRBV7-9 to TRBJ1-2; 7 bases map to TRBD1. The J segment lost 5 bases and the V segment lost 5 bases, leaving 8 bases of the junction unmatched. Germline loops: CDR1 SEHNR, CDR2 FQNEAQ (reference sequence). This CDR3 is 14 amino acids long. The CDR3 sequence: CASSEAGGRYGYTF. CDR3 in DNA: TGTGCCAGCAGCGAGGCAGGGGGACGATATGGCTACACCTTC.

The V call is TRBV4-1, the J call TRBJ1-2, with TRBD1 identical over 7 bases. The CDR3 consists of 15 residues. Germline V gives CDR1 MGHRA, CDR2 YSYEKL. Trimming at V came to 3 bases and at J to 2 bases, leaving 6 bases not matched to a gene. For the CDR3, the DNA is TGCGCCAGCAGCCAGAGGGGACAGCGGAACTATGGCTACACCTTC. It translates to CASSQRGQRNYGYTF.

The gene calls are TRBV11-2 and TRBJ2-2; D might be TRBD1 (5 bases). The CDR3 consists of 12 residues. The germline V and J ends were trimmed by 7 bases and 3 bases, with 6 bases remaining between them. Germline values: CDR1 SGHAT, CDR2 FQNNGV. Here the CDR3 reads CASKGYTGELFF. CDR3 sequence (DNA): TGTGCCAGCAAGGGGTACACCGGGGAGCTGTTTTTT.

The chain is built from TRBV10-3 and TRBJ1-2; 7 bases agree with TRBD1. Germline V gene sequence: CDR1 ENHRY, CDR2 SYGVKD. The CDR3 loop spans 14 amino acids. Germline trimming cut 8 bases from V and 1 base from J; bases unmatched to any gene: 7. The CDR3 DNA sequence: TGTGCCATCGCGGACAGGAGAGGTAACTATGGCTACACCTTC. It specifies CAIADRRGNYGYTF.

The chain couples TRBV9 to TRBJ1-4; 9 nucleotides agree with TRBD1. The CDR3 loop spans 16 amino acids. The V segment lost 2 bases and the J segment 7 bases; nucleotides outside the gene matches: 9. The germline V gene has CDR1 SGDLS and CDR2 YYNGEE. CDR3 nucleotide sequence: TGTGCCAGCAGCGTCCTACAGGGGGCGCCTGGTGAAAAACTGTTTTTT. As protein: CASSVLQGAPGEKLFF.

The chain is built from TRBV30 and TRBJ1-4; D remains ambiguous. There are 15 residues in the CDR3. V was pared by 2 bases and J by 0 bases, with 10 bases between. Germline V gene sequence: CDR1 GTSNPN, CDR2 SVGIG (reference sequence). CDR3 region: CAWSKTGATNEKLFF. In DNA, the CDR3 is TGTGCCTGGAGTAAGACGGGTGCAACTAATGAAAAACTGTTTTTT.

In its sample, this clone was seen a few times. Other DNA sequences within the sample encode an identical CDR3. This chain connects TRBV7-9 to TRBJ2-3, with D maybe TRBD1 (5 bases). V shed 1 base and J shed 0 bases, with 5 bases lying between them. The CDR3 runs to 14 residues. Per germline, CDR1 SEHNR and CDR2 FQNEAQ (reference sequence). This chain's CDR3 is CASSLEGSTDTQYF. CDR3 bases: TGTGCCAGCAGCTTAGAGGGGAGCACAGATACGCAGTATTTT.

The chain couples TRBV12-5 to TRBJ1-4; a weak D match, TRBD1 (6 bases). This CDR3 comprises 15 residues. The germline V and J ends were trimmed by 4 bases and 8 bases, with 17 bases remaining between them. Germline V CDR1 and CDR2: LGHNT, FRNRAP. CDR3 loop: CASGSTPGAGEKLFF. CDR3 coding DNA: TGTGCTAGTGGTTCTACCCCAGGGGCTGGGGAAAAACTGTTTTTT.

The J gene is TRBJ1-2, the V gene TRBV6-5; D may be TRBD1 (5 bases). Germline CDR1 reads MNHEY; CDR2 reads SVGAGI. V lost 5 bases and J 2 bases, leaving 12 bases between the germline ends. The CDR3 spans 14 residues. CDR3 DNA: TGTGCCAGCAGTCCCAGGGTGGGGAACTATGGCTACACCTTC. Its translation: CASSPRVGNYGYTF.

The chain carries TRBV5-4 and TRBJ2-1; the match to TRBD2 covers 8 bases. Germline CDR1 is SGHNT and CDR2 is YYREEE (reference sequence). The CDR3 sequence is 15 residues long. Trimming at V came to 0 bases and at J to 5 bases, leaving 4 bases not matched to a gene. In nucleotides, the CDR3 is TGTGCCAGCAGCTTGGCTGCGCGGGGGGACAATGAGCAGTTCTTC. As protein: CASSLAARGDNEQFF.

The chain carries TRBV19 and TRBJ1-2; no definite D call. The CDR3 has 14 residues. V was shortened by 6 bases and J by 4 bases, with 15 bases between the two germline ends. Germline V gives CDR1 LNHDA, CDR2 SQIVND (reference sequence). The CDR3 DNA reads TGTGCCAGTAGCCCGGTGGGTTCGGGCTATGGCTACACCTTC. Its protein product is CASSPVGSGYGYTF.

The chain couples TRBV27 to TRBJ1-2, with 7 bases identical to TRBD1. Germline V gene data show CDR1 as MNHEY and CDR2 as SMNVEV (reference sequence). CDR3 length equals 13 residues. V was pared by 11 bases and J by 8 bases, with 14 bases of the junction left unmatched. The CDR3 DNA follows: TGTGCCCGACCGACAGGGCCAGTTGTAGGCTACACCTTC. It specifies CARPTGPVVGYTF.

Only one count was recorded for this clone. V and J are TRBV5-1 and TRBJ2-7; TRBD2 matches at 14 bases. The CDR3 runs 15 residues. Per the germline V gene, CDR1 is SGHRS and CDR2 is YFSETQ. Unmatched junction bases numbered 2, after V lost 3 bases and J lost 3 bases. As DNA, the CDR3 is TGCGCCAGCAGCTCCGGGACTAGCGGGAGCTACGAGCAGTACTTC. Amino acids: CASSSGTSGSYEQYF.

V is TRBV3-1 (or the pseudogene TRBV3-2) and J is TRBJ1-4; 9 nucleotides match TRBD1. Germline assignment: CDR1 LGHDT and CDR2 YNNKEL (reference sequence). CDR3 length: 19 amino acids. V shed 1 base and J 0 bases; nucleotides not matched to a gene: 9. CDR3 sequence reads: CASSQVDRGEFATNEKLFF. The CDR3 region has the DNA TGTGCCAGCAGCCAAGTGGACAGGGGAGAGTTTGCAACTAATGAAAAACTGTTTTTT.

V usage is TRBV9 and J usage is TRBJ2-3; TRBD2 matches at 10 bases. The CDR3 is 16 amino acids. The V and J ends lost 3 bases and 1 base, in that order; junction bases with no gene match: 5. CDR1 and CDR2 (germline): SGDLS, YYNGEE. The CDR3 reads CASSAGTSEGTDTQYF. CDR3 nucleotide sequence: TGTGCCAGCAGCGCCGGGACTAGCGAGGGCACAGATACGCAGTATTTT.